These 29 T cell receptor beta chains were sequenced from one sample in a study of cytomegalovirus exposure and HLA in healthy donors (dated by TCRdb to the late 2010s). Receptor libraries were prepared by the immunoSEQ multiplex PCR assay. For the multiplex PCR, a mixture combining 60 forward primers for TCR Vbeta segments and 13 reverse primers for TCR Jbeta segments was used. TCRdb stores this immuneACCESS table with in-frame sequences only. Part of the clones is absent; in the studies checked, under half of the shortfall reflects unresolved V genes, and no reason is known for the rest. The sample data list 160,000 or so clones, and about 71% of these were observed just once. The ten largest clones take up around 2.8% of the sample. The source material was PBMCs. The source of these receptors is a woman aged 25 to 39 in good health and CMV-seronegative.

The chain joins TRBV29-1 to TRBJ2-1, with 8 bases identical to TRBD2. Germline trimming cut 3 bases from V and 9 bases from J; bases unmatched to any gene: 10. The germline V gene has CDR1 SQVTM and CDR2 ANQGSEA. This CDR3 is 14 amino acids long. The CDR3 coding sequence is TGCAGCGTTGACACTAGCGGAAGTCAAGGTGAGCAGTTCTTC. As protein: CSVDTSGSQGEQFF.

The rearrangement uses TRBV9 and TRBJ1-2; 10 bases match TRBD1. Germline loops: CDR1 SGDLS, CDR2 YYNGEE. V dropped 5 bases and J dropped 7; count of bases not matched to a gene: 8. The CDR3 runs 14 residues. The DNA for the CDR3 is TGTGCCAGCAGTCTGGGACAGGGGTCGGGTGGCTACACCTTC. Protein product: CASSLGQGSGGYTF.

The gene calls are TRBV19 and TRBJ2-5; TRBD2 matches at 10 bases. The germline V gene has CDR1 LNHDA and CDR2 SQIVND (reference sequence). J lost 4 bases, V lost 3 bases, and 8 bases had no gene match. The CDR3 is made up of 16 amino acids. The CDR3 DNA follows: TGTGCCAGTAGTATGGGCCTAGCGGGGGCGGGAGAGACCCAGTACTTC. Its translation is CASSMGLAGAGETQYF.

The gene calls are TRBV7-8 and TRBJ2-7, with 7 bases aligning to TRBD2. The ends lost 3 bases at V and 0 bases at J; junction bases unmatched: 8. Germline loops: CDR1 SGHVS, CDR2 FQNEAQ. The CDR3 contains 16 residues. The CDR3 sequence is CASSFEGGTSSYEQYF. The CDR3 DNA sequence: TGTGCCAGCAGCTTTGAGGGAGGGACCAGCTCCTACGAGCAGTACTTC. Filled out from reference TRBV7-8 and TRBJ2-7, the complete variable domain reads GAGVSQSPRYKVAKRGQDVALRCDPISGHVSLFWYQQALGQGPEFLTYFQNEAQLDKSGLPSDRFFAERPEGSVSTLKIQRTQQEDSAVYLCASSFEGGTSSYEQYFGPGTRLTVT.

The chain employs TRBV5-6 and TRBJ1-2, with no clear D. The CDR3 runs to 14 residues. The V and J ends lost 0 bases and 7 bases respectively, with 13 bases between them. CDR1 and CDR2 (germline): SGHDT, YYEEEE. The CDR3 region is CASSLDPGMVGYTF. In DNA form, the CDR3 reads TGTGCCAGCAGCTTGGATCCGGGTATGGTTGGCTACACCTTC.

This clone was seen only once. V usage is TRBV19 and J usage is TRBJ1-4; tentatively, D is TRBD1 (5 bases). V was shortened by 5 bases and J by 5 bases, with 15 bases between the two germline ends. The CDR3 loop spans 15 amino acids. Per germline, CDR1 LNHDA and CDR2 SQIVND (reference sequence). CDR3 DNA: TGTGCCAGTAGTTTAGGACAAAACCGAAATGAAAAACTGTTTTTT. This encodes CASSLGQNRNEKLFF.

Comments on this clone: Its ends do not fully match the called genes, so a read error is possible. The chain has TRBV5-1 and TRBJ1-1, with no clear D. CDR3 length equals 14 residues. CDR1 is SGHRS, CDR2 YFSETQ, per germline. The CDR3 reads CAGSKSRENTEAFF. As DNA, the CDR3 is TGCGCCGGCAGTAAGAGCCGGGAGAACACTGAAGCTTTCTTT.

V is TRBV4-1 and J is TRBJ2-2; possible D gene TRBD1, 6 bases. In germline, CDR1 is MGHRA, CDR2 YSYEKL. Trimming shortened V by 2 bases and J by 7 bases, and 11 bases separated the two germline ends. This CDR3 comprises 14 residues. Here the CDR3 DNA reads TGCGCCAGCAGCCAAATTAGGGGGAGCGGGGAGCTGTTTTTT. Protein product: CASSQIRGSGELFF.

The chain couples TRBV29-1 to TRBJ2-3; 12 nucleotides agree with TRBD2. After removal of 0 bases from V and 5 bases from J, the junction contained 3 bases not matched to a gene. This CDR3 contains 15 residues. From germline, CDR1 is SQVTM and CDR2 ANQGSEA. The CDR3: CSVEDLGLAGDTQYF. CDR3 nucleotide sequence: TGCAGCGTTGAAGATCTGGGACTAGCGGGAGATACGCAGTATTTT.

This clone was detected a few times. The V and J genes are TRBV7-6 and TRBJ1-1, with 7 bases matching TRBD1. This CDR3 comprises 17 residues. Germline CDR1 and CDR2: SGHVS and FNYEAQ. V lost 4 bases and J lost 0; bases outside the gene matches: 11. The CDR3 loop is CASSSQIRTGMNTEAFF. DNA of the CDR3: TGTGCCAGCAGCTCTCAAATTCGGACAGGCATGAACACTGAAGCTTTCTTT. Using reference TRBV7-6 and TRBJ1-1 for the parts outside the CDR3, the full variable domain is GAGVSQSPRYKVTKRGQDVALRCDPISGHVSLYWYRQALGQGPEFLTYFNYEAQQDKSGLPNDRFSAERPEGSISTLTIQRTEQRDSAMYRCASSSQIRTGMNTEAFFGQGTRLTVV.

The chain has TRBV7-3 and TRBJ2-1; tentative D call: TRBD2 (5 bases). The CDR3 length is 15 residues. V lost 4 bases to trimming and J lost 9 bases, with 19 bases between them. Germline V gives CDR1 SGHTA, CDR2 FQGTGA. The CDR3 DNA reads TGTGCCAGCAGCTCCCTTGAGGCAGTCCGGGGTGAGCAGTTCTTC. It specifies CASSSLEAVRGEQFF. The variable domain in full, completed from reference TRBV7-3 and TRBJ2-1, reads GAGVSQTPSNKVTEKGKYVELRCDPISGHTALYWYRQSLGQGPEFLIYFQGTGAADDSGLPNDRFFAVRPEGSVSTLKIQRTERGDSAVYLCASSSLEAVRGEQFFGPGTRLTVL.

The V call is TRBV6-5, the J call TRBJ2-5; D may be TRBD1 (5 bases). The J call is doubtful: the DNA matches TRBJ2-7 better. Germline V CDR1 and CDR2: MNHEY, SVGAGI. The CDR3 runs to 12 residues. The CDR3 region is CASSRQGDEQYF. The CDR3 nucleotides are TGTGCCAGCAGTCGGCAGGGCGACGAGCAGTACTTC.

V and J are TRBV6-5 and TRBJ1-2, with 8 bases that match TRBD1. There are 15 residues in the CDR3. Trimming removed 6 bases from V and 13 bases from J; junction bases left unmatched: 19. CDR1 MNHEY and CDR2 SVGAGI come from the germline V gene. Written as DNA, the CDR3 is TGTGCCAGCAGGGCTACCGGGACAGGAGACCACTTCATCACCTTC. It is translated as CASRATGTGDHFITF.

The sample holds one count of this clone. CDR3 DNA: TGCGCCAGCAGCGCGATAGCGGGAGGGCCTACCTACAATGAGCAGTTCTTC. This translates into CASSAIAGGPTYNEQFF. This chain joins TRBV5-1 and TRBJ2-1, with TRBD2 matching 11 bases. CDR1 is SGHRS and CDR2 is YFSETQ in the germline V gene. The CDR3 contains 17 residues. The V and J ends lost 4 bases and 2 bases, in that order; junction bases with no gene match: 8. Looking up the rest from reference TRBV5-1 and TRBJ2-1 gives the full variable domain: KAGVTQTPRYLIKTRGQQVTLSCSPISGHRSVSWYQQTPGQGLQFLFEYFSETQRNKGNFPGRFSGRQFSNSRSEMNVSTLELGDSALYLCASSAIAGGPTYNEQFFGPGTRLTVL.

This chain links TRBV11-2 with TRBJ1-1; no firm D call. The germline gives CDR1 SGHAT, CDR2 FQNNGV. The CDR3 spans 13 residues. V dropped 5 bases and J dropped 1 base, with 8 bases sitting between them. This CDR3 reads CASSLPGNTEAFF. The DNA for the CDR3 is TGTGCCAGCAGCCTCCCCGGGAACACTGAAGCTTTCTTT.

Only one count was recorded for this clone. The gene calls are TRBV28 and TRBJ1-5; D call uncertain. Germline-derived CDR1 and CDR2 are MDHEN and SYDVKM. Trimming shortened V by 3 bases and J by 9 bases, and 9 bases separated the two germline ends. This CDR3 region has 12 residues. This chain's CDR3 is CASSFFLRPQHF. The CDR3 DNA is TGTGCCAGCAGTTTTTTTCTCCGGCCCCAGCATTTT.

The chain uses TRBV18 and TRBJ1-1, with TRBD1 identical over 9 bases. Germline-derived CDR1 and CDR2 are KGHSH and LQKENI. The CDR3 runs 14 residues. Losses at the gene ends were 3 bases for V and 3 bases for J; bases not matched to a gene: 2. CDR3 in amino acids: CASSPRDRDTEAFF. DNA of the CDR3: TGTGCCAGCTCACCCCGGGACAGGGACACTGAAGCTTTCTTT.

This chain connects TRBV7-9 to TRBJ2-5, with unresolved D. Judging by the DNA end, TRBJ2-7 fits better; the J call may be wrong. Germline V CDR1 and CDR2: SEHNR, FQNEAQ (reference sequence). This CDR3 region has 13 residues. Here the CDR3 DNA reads TGTGCCAGCAGCTTAGGGTCCAATTACGAGCAGTACTTC. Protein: CASSLGSNYEQYF.

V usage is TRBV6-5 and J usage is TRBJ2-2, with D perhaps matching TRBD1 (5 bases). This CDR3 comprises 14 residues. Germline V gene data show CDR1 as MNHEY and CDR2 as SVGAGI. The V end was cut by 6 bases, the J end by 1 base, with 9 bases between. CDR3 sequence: CASSKGKNTGELFF. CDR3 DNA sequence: TGTGCCAGCAGCAAGGGGAAGAACACCGGGGAGCTGTTTTTT.

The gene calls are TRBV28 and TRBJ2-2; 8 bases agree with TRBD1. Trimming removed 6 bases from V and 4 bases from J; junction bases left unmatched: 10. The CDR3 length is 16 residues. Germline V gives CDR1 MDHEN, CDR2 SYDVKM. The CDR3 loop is CASRVNQGARTGELFF. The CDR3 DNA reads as TGTGCCAGCAGAGTAAACCAGGGGGCGCGCACCGGGGAGCTGTTTTTT.

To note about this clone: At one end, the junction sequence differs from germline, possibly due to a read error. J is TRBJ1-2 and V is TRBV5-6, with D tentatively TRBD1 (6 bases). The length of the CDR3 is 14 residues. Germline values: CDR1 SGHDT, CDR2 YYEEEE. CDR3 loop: CASSLAGQIYGYPF. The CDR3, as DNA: TGTGCCAGCAGCTTGGCAGGACAGATCTATGGCTACCCCTTC.

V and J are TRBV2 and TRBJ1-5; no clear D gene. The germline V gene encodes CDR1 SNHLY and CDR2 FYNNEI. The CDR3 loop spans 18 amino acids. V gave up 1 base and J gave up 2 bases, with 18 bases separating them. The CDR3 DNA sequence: TGTGCCAGCAGTGAAGAGTTAGGTGGCAATGGGCGCAATCAGCCCCAGCATTTT. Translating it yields CASSEELGGNGRNQPQHF.

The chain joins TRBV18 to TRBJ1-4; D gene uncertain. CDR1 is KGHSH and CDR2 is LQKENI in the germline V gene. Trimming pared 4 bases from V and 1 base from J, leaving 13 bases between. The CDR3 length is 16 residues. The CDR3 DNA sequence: TGTGCCAGCTCACTCGGGCAGAGCGGAACTAATGAAAAACTGTTTTTT. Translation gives CASSLGQSGTNEKLFF.

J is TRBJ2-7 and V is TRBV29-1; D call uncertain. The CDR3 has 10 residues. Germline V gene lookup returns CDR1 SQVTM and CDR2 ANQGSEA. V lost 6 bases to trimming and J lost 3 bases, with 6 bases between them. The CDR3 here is CSVIDYEQYF. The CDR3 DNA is TGCAGCGTAATAGACTACGAGCAGTACTTC.

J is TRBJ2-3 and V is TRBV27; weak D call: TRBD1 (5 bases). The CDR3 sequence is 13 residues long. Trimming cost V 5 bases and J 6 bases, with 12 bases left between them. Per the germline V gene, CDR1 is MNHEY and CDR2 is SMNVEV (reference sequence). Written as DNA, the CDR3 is TGTGCCAGCAGTCTACAGGTGGCGGATACGCAGTATTTT. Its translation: CASSLQVADTQYF.

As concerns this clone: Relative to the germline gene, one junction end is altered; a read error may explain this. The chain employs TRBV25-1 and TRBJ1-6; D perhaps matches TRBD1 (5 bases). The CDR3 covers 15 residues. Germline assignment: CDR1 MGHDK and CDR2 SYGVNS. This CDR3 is CASSDGGGYYSPLHF. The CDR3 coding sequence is TGTGCCAGCAGTGATGGGGGAGGCTATTATTCACCCCTCCACTTT.

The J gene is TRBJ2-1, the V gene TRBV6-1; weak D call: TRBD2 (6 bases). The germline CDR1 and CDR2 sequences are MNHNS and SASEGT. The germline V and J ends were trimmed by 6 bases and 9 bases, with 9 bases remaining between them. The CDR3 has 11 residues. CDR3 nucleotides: TGTGCCAGCAGATTAGCGGTTGAGCAGTTCTTC. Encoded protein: CASRLAVEQFF.

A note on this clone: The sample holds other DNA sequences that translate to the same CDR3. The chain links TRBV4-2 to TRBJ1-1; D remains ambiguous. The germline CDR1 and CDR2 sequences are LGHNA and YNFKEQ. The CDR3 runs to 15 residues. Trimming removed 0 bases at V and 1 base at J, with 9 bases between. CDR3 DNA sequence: TGTGCCAGCAGCCAAGAGGTGGTCGGGAACACTGAAGCTTTCTTT. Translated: CASSQEVVGNTEAFF.

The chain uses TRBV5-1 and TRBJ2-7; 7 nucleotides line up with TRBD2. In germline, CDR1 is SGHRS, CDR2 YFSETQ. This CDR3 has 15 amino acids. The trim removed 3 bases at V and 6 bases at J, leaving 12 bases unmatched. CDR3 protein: CASSSSLGSGGEQYF. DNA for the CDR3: TGCGCCAGCAGCTCCTCCCTCGGGTCGGGAGGCGAGCAGTACTTC. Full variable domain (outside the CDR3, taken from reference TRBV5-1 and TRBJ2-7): KAGVTQTPRYLIKTRGQQVTLSCSPISGHRSVSWYQQTPGQGLQFLFEYFSETQRNKGNFPGRFSGRQFSNSRSEMNVSTLELGDSALYLCASSSSLGSGGEQYFGPGTRLTVT.